Following are 32 T cell receptor beta chains from one sample sequenced in a study of tumor-infiltrating lymphocytes in primary liver carcinoma (dated by TCRdb to 2016 to 2017). Total RNA and DNA were co-extracted without cell sorting from roughly 20-30 mg of bulk tissue using the AllPrep DNA/RNA mini kit. TCRdb shows the sequencer as Illumina HiSeq 2500. TCRbeta-specific cDNA was reverse-transcribed from roughly 500 ng total RNA using a constant-region primer and ProtoScript II reverse transcriptase. TCRbeta libraries were built with three nested multiplex PCR rounds, a slightly modified ARM-PCR procedure. The first two PCR rounds used multiplex TRBV1-TRBV30 forward primers with a Cbeta reverse primer, each for approximately 11 cycles. In TCRdb, the public reads were trimmed at Q25 with fastp and aligned with MiXCR, with productive beta chains retained. When rows share a CDR3 protein, they turn into one entry using the most common DNA and genes. The sample table records 75,000 to 80,000 distinct CDR3 sequences; 65% to 75% of these occur just once. The biggest ten clones account for 26% of the sample.

The sample taken for sequencing was tumor-adjacent normal liver tissue. These receptors all stem from a middle-aged man with primary liver carcinoma and hepatitis B virus infection.

Concerning this clonotype: The junction and the germline gene differ at one end; a read error may be behind it. V gene TRBV29-1 combines with J gene TRBJ2-7; the match to TRBD2 covers 7 bases. The CDR3 is 16 residues long. Germline CDR1 is SQVTM and CDR2 is ANQGSEA. DNA of the CDR3: TGCAGAGTTGAAGATCGAGAACGGGGGGTCTCCTACGGGCAGTACTTC. Its translation is CRVEDRERGVSYGQYF.

The rearrangement joins TRBV19 to TRBJ2-7, with D maybe TRBD1 (6 bases). CDR3 size: 15 residues. CDR1 is LNHDA, CDR2 SQIVND, per germline (reference sequence). V gave up 3 bases and J gave up 7 bases, with 19 bases separating them. CDR3: CASSIAQGNLNEQYF. In DNA form, the CDR3 reads TGTGCCAGTAGTATCGCACAGGGTAACCTCAATGAGCAGTACTTC.

As to this clonotype: The CDR3 does not end in the conserved phenylalanine or tryptophan, so this is likely a read error. The chain couples TRBV6-1 to TRBJ2-5; the D gene is possibly TRBD2 (7 bases). The V gene's germline CDR1 is MNHNS and CDR2 SASEGT. The CDR3 totals 17 residues. CDR3 sequence: CAGSEAFGGQQEETQYI. For the CDR3, the DNA is TGTGCCGGCAGTGAAGCGTTCGGGGGGCAACAGGAAGAGACCCAGTACATC.

V usage is TRBV11-2 and J usage is TRBJ2-7; D is ambiguous. Germline-derived CDR1 and CDR2 are SGHAT and FQNNGV. The CDR3 extends over 15 amino acids. V was shortened by 5 bases and J by 2 bases, with 16 bases between the two germline ends. In DNA, the CDR3 is TGTGCCAGCAGCCCAGTCCTGAGCCAGACCTACGAGCAGTACTTC. Translation: CASSPVLSQTYEQYF.

As concerns this clonotype: This could be a read error, since a much larger clone is one nucleotide away. The chain uses TRBV5-1 and TRBJ1-2, with 7 bases identical to TRBD1. CDR1 SGHRS and CDR2 YFSETQ come from the germline V gene. The V and J ends lost 6 bases and 5 bases, in that order; junction bases with no gene match: 10. CDR3 length: 14 residues. The CDR3 bases are TGCGCCAGCAACTTCGACAGGGAGATTTATGGCTACACCTTC. Translated, it gives CASNFDREIYGYTF.

At least ten counts were recorded for this clonotype. The V gene is TRBV12-3 or TRBV12-4, the J gene TRBJ2-6; D might be TRBD1 (6 bases). The CDR3 contains 17 residues. V was shortened by 6 bases and J by 0 bases, with 15 bases between the two germline ends. CDR3 nucleotides: TGTGCCAGCAGCCGACCGGGACAACACTCTGGGGCCAACGTCCTGACTTTC. The encoded protein is CASSRPGQHSGANVLTF.

Note on this clonotype: A much larger clone differs by one base, so this may be a read error. J is TRBJ2-5 and V is TRBV5-1; tentatively, D is TRBD2 (6 bases). CDR1 is SGHRS, CDR2 YFSETQ, per germline. CDR3 length: 13 amino acids. The DNA for the CDR3 is TGCGCCATCAGCGCGGGACCCCTCGAGACCCAGTACTTC. Translation gives CAISAGPLETQYF.

This clonotype was recorded many times. The gene calls are TRBV28 and TRBJ2-7; no firm D call. CDR1 is MDHEN and CDR2 is SYDVKM in the germline V gene. The CDR3 consists of 14 residues. V was clipped by 2 bases and J by 0 bases, with 8 bases between them. As DNA, the CDR3 is TGTGCCAGCAGTTTAAGCCAGAGCTCCTACGAGCAGTACTTC. Amino acid sequence: CASSLSQSSYEQYF.

As concerns this clonotype: The germline gene is not matched at one end of the junction; a read error may be the cause. V gene TRBV4-1 combines with J gene TRBJ2-7, with D unclear. The CDR3 sequence is 13 residues long. Germline V gene data show CDR1 as MGHRA and CDR2 as YSYEKL. CDR3: CVSSPGRSYEQYF. The CDR3 coding sequence is TGCGTCAGCAGCCCGGGCCGCTCGTACGAGCAGTACTTC.

The chain couples TRBV6-6 to TRBJ2-2; TRBD2 aligns across 13 bases. CDR3 length: 20 residues. Germline-derived CDR1 and CDR2 are MNHNY and SVGAGI (reference sequence). The CDR3 region has the DNA TGTACGAGCAGTCCGCTCGTGGGACTAGCGGGGCCAAGGAACACCGGGGAGCTGTTTTTT. It yields the protein CTSSPLVGLAGPRNTGELFF.

This clonotype was recorded many times. Here the CDR3 reads CASSQDKGATDTQYF. The DNA for the CDR3 is TGCGCCAGCAGCCAAGATAAGGGGGCCACAGATACGCAGTATTTT. The chain is built from TRBV4-1 and TRBJ2-3; 7 nucleotides line up with TRBD1. The CDR3 has 15 residues. Losses at the gene ends were 0 bases for V and 2 bases for J; bases not matched to a gene: 2. Germline loops: CDR1 MGHRA, CDR2 YSYEKL.

Turning to this clonotype: At one end, the junction sequence differs from germline, possibly due to a read error. The V and J genes are TRBV12-5 and TRBJ2-7, with 7 bases lining up with TRBD1. The germline gives CDR1 LGHNT, CDR2 FRNRAP. There are 13 residues in the CDR3. CDR3 amino acids: CASEGAGSYERYF. As DNA, the CDR3 is TGTGCCAGTGAGGGGGCCGGTTCCTACGAGCGGTACTTC.

This clonotype is medium-sized (0.01 to 0.1%) in the sample. This chain connects TRBV5-4 to TRBJ2-2; no reliable D call. Germline CDR1 is SGHNT and CDR2 is YYREEE (reference sequence). This CDR3 is built from 12 residues. V lost 2 bases to trimming and J lost 8 bases, with 7 bases between them. The CDR3 DNA reads as TGTGCCAGCAGCTTATGGACGGGGGAGCTGTTTTTT. Protein: CASSLWTGELFF.

About this clonotype itself: Mismatch with germline at one junction end may stem from a read error. V is TRBV28 and J is TRBJ2-7; 8 positions agree with TRBD2. CDR3 length: 14 residues. The germline CDR1 and CDR2 sequences are MDHEN and SYDVKM. The CDR3 DNA follows: TGTGCCAACAGTTTTCTAGCGGGCAACTACGAGCGGTACTTC. Translating it yields CANSFLAGNYERYF.

CDR3 loop: CASSPLLAGVGDTQYF. CDR3 nucleotide sequence: TGCGCCAGCAGCCCACTCCTCGCGGGAGTGGGAGATACGCAGTATTTT. This sequence joins TRBV5-1 and TRBJ2-3; TRBD2 aligns across 7 bases. CDR1 SGHRS and CDR2 YFSETQ come from the germline V gene. With V trimmed by 4 bases and J by 5 bases, 13 bases remained unmatched. CDR3 length: 16 amino acids.

V is TRBV6-5 and J is TRBJ2-1; D is uncertain. Per the germline V gene, CDR1 is MNHEY and CDR2 is SVGAGI. V was pared by 10 bases and J by 1 base, with 17 bases between. This CDR3 spans 15 amino acids. The CDR3 loop reads CANSLGRLSYNEQFF. DNA for the CDR3: TGTGCCAATTCGCTCGGCAGGTTATCCTACAATGAGCAGTTCTTC.

This clonotype has only one observation. No conserved phenylalanine or tryptophan ends this CDR3, so it is likely a read error. This chain uses TRBV6-2 or TRBV6-3 with TRBJ2-3; 12 positions match TRBD2. In germline, CDR1 is MNHEY, CDR2 SVGEGT. This CDR3 is built from 18 residues. Trimming at V came to 9 bases and at J to 4 bases, leaving 17 bases not matched to a gene. The CDR3 DNA sequence: TGTGCCAGTAGCTTCCTCCGACTAGCGGGAGCGGGTGCAGATACGCAGTATCTT. It encodes CASSFLRLAGAGADTQYL.

This clonotype was picked up one time. The junction departs from the called germline gene at one end, perhaps through a read error. This chain uses TRBV6-5 with TRBJ2-7; D is perhaps TRBD1 (5 bases). Germline lookup yields CDR1 MNHEY and CDR2 SVGAGI. This CDR3 is 14 amino acids long. This CDR3 reads CASSPRAGNYDQYF. CDR3 DNA sequence: TGTGCCAGCAGTCCCCGGGCAGGGAACTACGACCAGTACTTC.

The count of this clonotype is one. A much larger clone is a single base away; this may be a read error. The chain employs TRBV11-2 and TRBJ1-2; 9 bases line up with TRBD1. The CDR3 sequence is 14 residues long. Germline V gene data show CDR1 as SGHAT and CDR2 as FQNNGV. The CDR3 spells CASSFGTGRFRYAF. CDR3 nucleotides: TGTGCCAGCAGCTTTGGGACAGGGCGATTTCGCTACGCCTTC.

Details on this clonotype: A read error is likely, as this CDR3 ends without the conserved phenylalanine or tryptophan. The chain has TRBV6-5 and TRBJ2-6, with D perhaps TRBD2 (6 bases). This CDR3 is built from 15 residues. Looked up from germline, CDR1 is MNHEY and CDR2 is SVGAGI. The CDR3 region has the DNA TGTGCCAGCAGTTCACACGGGACTGGTGCCAACGTCCTGACTCTC. It specifies CASSSHGTGANVLTL.

Comments on this clonotype: The junction differs from germline at one of its ends, possibly a read error. This chain connects TRBV10-2 to TRBJ2-5; the match to TRBD1 covers 7 bases. CDR3 length: 14 residues. The germline V gene has CDR1 WSHSY and CDR2 SAAADI. CDR3 protein: CTSSVPGQLEIQYF. DNA of the CDR3: TGCACCAGCAGTGTCCCGGGACAGTTAGAGATCCAGTACTTC.

The genes are TRBV4-1 and TRBJ1-2; D remains ambiguous. V was clipped by 0 bases and J by 4 bases, with 12 bases between them. The CDR3 totals 15 residues. Per the germline V gene, CDR1 is MGHRA and CDR2 is YSYEKL. The CDR3: CASSQEGATLYGYTF. In DNA, the CDR3 is TGCGCCAGCAGCCAAGAGGGCGCGACACTCTATGGCTACACCTTC.

As regards this clonotype: An end of the junction does not agree with germline; a read error may underlie this. The gene calls are TRBV4-2 and TRBJ2-2, with TRBD1 identical over 9 bases. There are 16 residues in the CDR3. CDR1 is LGHNA and CDR2 is YNFKEQ in the germline V gene. CDR3 residues: CASSQDTGGASGELSF. In nucleotides, the CDR3 is TGTGCCAGCAGTCAAGATACAGGGGGCGCCTCCGGGGAGCTGTCTTTT.

This clonotype was observed a single time. A much larger clone sits a single nucleotide away, making a read error possible. The CDR3 carries no conserved terminal phenylalanine or tryptophan, so it likely arises from a read error. V usage is TRBV7-9 and J usage is TRBJ2-2; D is ambiguous. Germline lookup yields CDR1 SEHNR and CDR2 FQNEAQ (reference sequence). The CDR3 has 11 amino acids. Trimming removed 10 bases from V and 2 bases from J, with 5 bases in between. The CDR3 loop reads CAILNTGELFL. The CDR3 bases are TGTGCCATCCTAAACACCGGGGAGCTGTTTCTT.

Note on this clonotype: The junction does not match germline at one end; this may be a read error. The chain joins TRBV6-1 to TRBJ1-5; D unresolved. This CDR3 has 13 amino acids. Germline V CDR1 and CDR2: MNHNS, SASEGT. CDR3 sequence reads: CASSDLDDQPQHF. For the CDR3, the DNA is TGCGCCAGCAGTGATCTGGACGATCAGCCCCAGCATTTT.

Notes on this clonotype: Compared with germline, one end of the junction differs, possibly owing to a read error. The chain employs TRBV11-2 and TRBJ2-3; TRBD2 aligns across 12 bases. Germline V lookup: CDR1 SGHAT, CDR2 FQNNGV. The CDR3 has 15 amino acids. In DNA, the CDR3 is TGTGCCAGCGGCTTGACTAGCGGGAGCACTGATACGCAGTGTTTT. Protein product: CASGLTSGSTDTQCF.

Notes on this clonotype: The junction does not match germline at one end; this may be a read error. CDR3 sequence (DNA): TGCACCAGCAGTTTAGCGACAGGAGCAAACTATGGCTACACCTTC. As protein: CTSSLATGANYGYTF. This sequence joins TRBV12-3 or TRBV12-4 and TRBJ1-2; the D gene is possibly TRBD1 (6 bases). CDR3 length equals 15 residues.

This clonotype has a handful of counts. The CDR3 coding sequence is TGCGCCAGCAGCCAAGATCTAGGGACCCTCTACAATGAGCAGTTCTTC. Residues: CASSQDLGTLYNEQFF. J is TRBJ2-1 and V is TRBV4-1, with D perhaps being TRBD1 or TRBD2 (5 bases each). Germline-derived CDR1 and CDR2 are MGHRA and YSYEKL. V shed 0 bases and J shed 3 bases, with 12 bases lying between them. The CDR3 runs to 16 residues.

This clonotype was detected many times. The chain joins TRBV28 to TRBJ2-5, with no clear D. The V and J ends lost 5 bases and 1 base respectively, with 2 bases between them. CDR1 and CDR2 from the germline V gene are MDHEN and SYDVKM. There are 11 residues in the CDR3. The CDR3 spells CASSTQETQYF. CDR3 coding DNA: TGTGCCAGCAGTACCCAAGAGACCCAGTACTTC.

A few counts support this clonotype. The genes are TRBV5-1 and TRBJ1-4; TRBD1 matches 7 bases. The CDR3 is 14 residues long. Germline CDR1 SGHRS, CDR2 YFSETQ. Trimming at V came to 4 bases and at J to 8 bases, leaving 8 bases not matched to a gene. The CDR3 is CASSEGTVDEKLFF. DNA for the CDR3: TGCGCCAGCAGCGAAGGGACAGTGGACGAAAAACTGTTTTTT.

In its sample, this clonotype was seen once. CDR3 loop: CASSKEEKWEETQYF. CDR3 nucleotide sequence: TGTGCCAGCAGTAAAGAGGAGAAATGGGAGGAGACCCAGTACTTC. The genes are TRBV21-1 and TRBJ2-5; TRBD2 is the table's D call and was not checked against the DNA. TRBV21-1 is termed a pseudogene. The CDR3 length is 15 residues.

In this sample, this clonotype is medium-sized. This chain uses TRBV29-1 with TRBJ2-1; TRBD2 matches at 11 bases. Per the germline V gene, CDR1 is SQVTM and CDR2 is ANQGSEA. The CDR3 loop spans 11 amino acids. The V gene end was trimmed by 7 bases and the J gene end by 7 bases; junction bases not matched to a gene: 0. The CDR3 DNA sequence: TGCAGCGGGACTAGCGGGAATGAGCAGTTCTTC. This translates into CSGTSGNEQFF.